This TCR beta chain was profiled in a study of identical twins. Healthy Caucasian donors formed the entire cohort. Unique molecular identifiers were present on the cDNA, and a universal primer site came from template switching. TCRdb re-analysed the 5' RACE reads in MiXCR, keeping a single row per CDR3 protein. Of 700,000 or so distinct CDR3 sequences in the sample, roughly 8% were seen once. CDR3 size: 17 residues. Unmatched junction bases numbered 19, after V lost 4 bases and J lost 4 bases. Germline V gene data show CDR1 as DFQATT and CDR2 as SNEGSKA (reference sequence). The data were also submitted as part of a second study, on yellow fever vaccine responses in identical twins.

The V call is TRBV20-1, the J call TRBJ2-7; the match to TRBD2 covers 7 bases. The sequencing input was PBMCs. This clonotype originated in a young woman in good health. The CDR3 loop is CSATPLLGRELVYEQYF. The CDR3 region has the DNA TGCAGTGCTACCCCATTGTTGGGGCGGGAGCTCGTGTACGAGCAGTACTTC.